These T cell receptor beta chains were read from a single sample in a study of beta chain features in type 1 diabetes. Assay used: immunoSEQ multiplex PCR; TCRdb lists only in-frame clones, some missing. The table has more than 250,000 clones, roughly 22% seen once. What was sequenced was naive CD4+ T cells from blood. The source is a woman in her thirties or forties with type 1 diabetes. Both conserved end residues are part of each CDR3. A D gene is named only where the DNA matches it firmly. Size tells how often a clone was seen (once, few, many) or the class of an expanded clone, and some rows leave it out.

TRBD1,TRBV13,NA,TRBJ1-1,CASSTQGAGEAFF,TGTGCCAGCAGCACCCAGGGGGCTGGTGAAGCTTTCTTT
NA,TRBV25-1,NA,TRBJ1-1,CASSATGTTEAFF,TGTGCCAGCAGTGCAACAGGGACCACTGAAGCTTTCTTT
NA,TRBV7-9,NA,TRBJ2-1,CASTSDGSSYNEQFF,TGTGCCAGCACCTCAGACGGGAGCTCCTACAATGAGCAGTTCTTC
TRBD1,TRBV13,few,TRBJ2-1,CASSPGTGSSVRFF,TGTGCCAGCAGTCCCGGGACAGGCTCTTCCGTTAGGTTCTTC
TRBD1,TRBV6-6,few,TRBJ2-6,CASRGQGLGANVLTF,TGTGCCAGCAGGGGACAGGGTCTCGGGGCCAACGTCCTGACTTTC
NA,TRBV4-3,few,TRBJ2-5,CASSQEVGRRGETQYF,TGCGCCAGCAGCCAAGAGGTTGGAAGGAGGGGAGAGACCCAGTACTTC
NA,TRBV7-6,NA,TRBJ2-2,CASSPRTTPGTGELFF,TGTGCCAGCAGCCCTAGGACTACCCCGGGCACCGGGGAGCTGTTTTTT
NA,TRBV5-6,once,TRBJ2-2,CASSQTENTGELFF,TGTGCCAGCAGCCAGACAGAGAACACCGGGGAGCTGTTTTTT
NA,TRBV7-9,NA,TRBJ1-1,CASSPMTGSEAFF,TGTGCCAGCAGCCCAATGACCGGGTCTGAAGCTTTCTTT
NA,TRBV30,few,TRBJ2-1,CAWSGDTRSNEQFF,TGTGCCTGGAGTGGAGATACCCGGAGCAATGAGCAGTTCTTC
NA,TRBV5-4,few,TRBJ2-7,CASSSPSSYEQYF,TGTGCCAGCAGCTCCCCGTCCAGCTACGAGCAGTACTTC
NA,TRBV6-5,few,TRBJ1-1,CASRVAGMNTEAFF,TGTGCCAGCCGGGTCGCGGGTATGAACACTGAAGCTTTCTTT
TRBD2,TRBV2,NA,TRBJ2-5,CASVVASGTQETQYF,TGTGCCAGCGTCGTTGCTAGCGGAACACAAGAGACCCAGTACTTC
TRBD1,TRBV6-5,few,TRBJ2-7,CASTRTGGPYEQYF,TGTGCCAGCACCCGGACAGGGGGTCCTTACGAGCAGTACTTC
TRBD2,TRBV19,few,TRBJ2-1,CASSPWTSDRYNEQFF,TGTGCCAGTAGTCCCTGGACTAGCGATAGGTACAATGAGCAGTTCTTC
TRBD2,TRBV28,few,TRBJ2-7,CASSLGTSVYEQYF,TGTGCCAGCAGTTTAGGGACTAGTGTCTACGAGCAGTACTTC
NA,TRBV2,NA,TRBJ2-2,CATQWNTGELFF,TGTGCCACCCAGTGGAACACCGGGGAGCTGTTTTTT
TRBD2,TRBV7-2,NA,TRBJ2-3,CASSSGTSGSTDTQYF,TGTGCCAGCAGCTCCGGGACTAGCGGAAGCACAGATACGCAGTATTTT
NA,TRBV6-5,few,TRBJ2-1,CASSSRTAISYNEQFF,TGTGCCAGCAGTTCGAGGACAGCAATCTCCTACAATGAGCAGTTCTTC
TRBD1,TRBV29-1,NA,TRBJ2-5,CSVDRGRETQYF,TGCAGCGTCGACAGGGGGCGGGAGACCCAGTACTTC
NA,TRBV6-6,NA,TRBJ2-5,CASSYSQGMETQYF,TGTGCCAGCAGTTACTCCCAGGGGATGGAGACCCAGTACTTC
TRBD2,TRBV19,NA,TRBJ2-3,CASSIGQGGDTQYF,TGTGCCAGTAGTATCGGCCAGGGAGGGGATACGCAGTATTTT
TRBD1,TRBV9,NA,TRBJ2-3,CASSTRTGRTDTQYF,TGTGCCAGCAGCACACGGACAGGGAGGACAGATACGCAGTATTTT
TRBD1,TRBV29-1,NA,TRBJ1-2,CSVERDSSYGYTF,TGCAGCGTTGAACGGGACAGCTCCTATGGCTACACCTTC
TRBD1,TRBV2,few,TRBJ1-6,CASSGTGGAESPLHF,TGTGCCAGCAGCGGGACAGGGGGCGCAGAGTCACCCCTCCACTTT
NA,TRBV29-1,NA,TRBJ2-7,CSVLPSGPFYEQYF,TGCAGCGTTCTCCCCTCTGGGCCTTTCTACGAGCAGTACTTC
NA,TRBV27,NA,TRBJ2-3,CASGLGGTDTQYF,TGTGCCAGCGGCCTCGGAGGCACAGATACGCAGTATTTT
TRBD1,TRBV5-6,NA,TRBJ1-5,CASSLRGRDQPQHF,TGTGCCAGCAGCTTGAGGGGGCGAGATCAGCCCCAGCATTTT
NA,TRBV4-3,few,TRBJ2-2,CASSQQVTGELFF,TGCGCCAGCAGCCAACAGGTTACTGGGGAGCTGTTTTTT
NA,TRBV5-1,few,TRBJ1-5,CASSLQGDNQPQHF,TGCGCCAGCAGCTTACAAGGGGACAATCAGCCCCAGCATTTT
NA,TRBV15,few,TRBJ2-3,CATSRDGGADTQYF,TGTGCCACCAGCAGAGATGGAGGGGCAGATACGCAGTATTTT
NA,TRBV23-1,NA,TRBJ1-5,CASSQSGAHQPQHF,TGCGCCAGCAGTCAATCGGGGGCCCATCAGCCCCAGCATTTT
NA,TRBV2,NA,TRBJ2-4,CASGQGWDIQYF,TGTGCCAGCGGGCAGGGCTGGGACATTCAGTACTTC
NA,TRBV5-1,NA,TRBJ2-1,CASSSPYGQGWGNEQFF,TGCGCCAGCAGCTCCCCGTACGGGCAGGGATGGGGCAATGAGCAGTTCTTC
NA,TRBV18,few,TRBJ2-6,CASSPQVSEANVLTF,TGTGCCAGCTCACCTCAGGTCTCTGAGGCCAACGTCCTGACTTTC
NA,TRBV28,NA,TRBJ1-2,CASSLRGYGYTF,TGTGCCAGCAGTTTAAGGGGATATGGCTACACCTTC
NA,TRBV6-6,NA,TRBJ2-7,CASSYSRQVYEQYF,TGTGCCAGCAGTTACTCGAGACAGGTCTACGAGCAGTACTTC
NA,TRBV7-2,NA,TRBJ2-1,CASSLPRTGYNEQFF,TGTGCCAGCAGCTTACCCCGGACGGGATACAATGAGCAGTTCTTC
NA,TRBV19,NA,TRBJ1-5,CASRVIGNSNQPQHF,TGTGCCAGTAGGGTGATTGGCAATAGCAATCAGCCCCAGCATTTT
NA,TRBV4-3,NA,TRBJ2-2,CASSRAGTSGMTGELFF,TGCGCCAGCAGCCGGGCCGGGACAAGCGGGATGACCGGGGAGCTGTTTTTT
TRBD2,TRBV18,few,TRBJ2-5,CASSPTPSGQETQYF,TGTGCCAGCTCACCAACACCTAGCGGCCAAGAGACCCAGTACTTC
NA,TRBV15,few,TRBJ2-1,CATSRDIFNEQFF,TGTGCCACCAGCAGAGATATATTCAATGAGCAGTTCTTC
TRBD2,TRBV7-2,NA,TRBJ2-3,CASSSPRWAGEGTDTQYF,TGTGCCAGCAGCTCCCCCCGGTGGGCGGGAGAAGGCACAGATACGCAGTATTTT
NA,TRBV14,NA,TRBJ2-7,CASSLRDTYEQYF,TGTGCCAGCAGCCTCAGGGACACCTACGAGCAGTACTTC
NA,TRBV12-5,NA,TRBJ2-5,CASGVNKKTQYF,TGTGCTAGTGGGGTGAACAAAAAGACCCAGTACTTC
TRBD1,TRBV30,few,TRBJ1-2,CAWSGQEGLGYTF,TGTGCCTGGAGCGGACAGGAAGGTCTTGGCTACACCTTC
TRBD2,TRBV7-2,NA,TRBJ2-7,CASSSLLAGGVEQYF,TGTGCCAGCAGCTCCCTACTAGCGGGAGGAGTGGAGCAGTACTTC
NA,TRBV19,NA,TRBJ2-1,CASSIKGPGQFF,TGTGCCAGTAGTATAAAGGGGCCCGGGCAGTTCTTC
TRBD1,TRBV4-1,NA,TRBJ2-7,CASSQGQGSSYEQYF,TGCGCCAGCAGCCAAGGACAGGGCAGCTCCTACGAGCAGTACTTC
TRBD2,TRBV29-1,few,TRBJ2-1,CSARRAGVGYNEQFF,TGCAGCGCCCGACGGGCGGGAGTGGGCTACAATGAGCAGTTCTTC
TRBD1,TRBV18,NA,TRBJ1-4,CASSPMGQEGEKLFF,TGTGCCAGCTCACCGATGGGACAGGAGGGTGAAAAACTGTTTTTT
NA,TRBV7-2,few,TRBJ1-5,CASSLESNQPQHF,TGTGCCAGCAGCTTAGAGAGTAATCAGCCCCAGCATTTT
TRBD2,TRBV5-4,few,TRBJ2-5,CASSSQARLAGVETQYF,TGTGCCAGCAGCTCCCAGGCGCGGCTAGCGGGAGTAGAGACCCAGTACTTC
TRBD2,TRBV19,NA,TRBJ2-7,CASSILAGPYEQYF,TGTGCCAGTAGTATTCTAGCGGGACCCTACGAGCAGTACTTC